Listed below are T cell receptor beta chains from one sample, sequenced in a study of Graves' ophthalmopathy and Graves' hyperthyroidism. TCRdb used MiXCR to reprocess the multiplex PCR reads, holding one entry per CDR3 protein. Of some 410,000 distinct CDR3 sequences detected, around 21% appear once; the ten largest clones hold roughly 3%. The sequenced sample consisted of peripheral blood. The receptors originated from a woman between 18 and 30 years old with stable Graves' hyperthyroidism. Both conserved end residues are part of each CDR3. Each record gives: V gene, J gene, CDR3 protein.

TRBV7-2	TRBJ2-5	CASSLDGNALETQYF
TRBV6-4	TRBJ2-2	CASSDAAGVLTGELFF
TRBV7-8	TRBJ2-7	CASSSVQGSPYEQYF
TRBV19	TRBJ1-1	CASSPGHEAFF
TRBV12-3/TRBV12-4	TRBJ1-1	CASRESDSEAFF
TRBV29-1	TRBJ2-7	CSVGGPHEQYF
TRBV6-1	TRBJ1-1	CASGTPAPAFF
TRBV18	TRBJ2-5	CASSPPLNETQYF
TRBV3-1	TRBJ1-2	CASSPDRGRAYTF
TRBV3-1	TRBJ1-2	CASSGTDANYGYTF
TRBV5-1	TRBJ1-1	CASSLEQGRAFF
TRBV5-1	TRBJ2-7	CASSGTSGRVNEQYF
TRBV18	TRBJ1-1	CASSSRGRQGGTEAFF
TRBV4-2	TRBJ2-7	CASSQVRGEQYF
TRBV7-9	TRBJ2-7	CASKGGRPYEQYF
TRBV5-1	TRBJ1-6	CASSQDSYNSPLHF
TRBV6-1	TRBJ2-4	CASRPDRGPQNIQYF
TRBV4-2	TRBJ1-5	CASSQDTGLGNQPQHF
TRBV11-2	TRBJ2-7	CASSLMGLSEQYF
TRBV6-2/TRBV6-3	TRBJ2-2	CASSPLGGADTGELFF
TRBV5-1	TRBJ2-7	CASSKDLYEQYF
TRBV28	TRBJ2-5	CASGKLGTSVPPQYF
TRBV28	TRBJ1-5	CASSSTYRVHSNQSQHF
TRBV27	TRBJ2-6	CASSLYPSGANVLTF
TRBV9	TRBJ1-6	CASSAGTGFNSPLHF
TRBV4-1	TRBJ2-5	CASSQDWGGWNQETQYF
TRBV29-1	TRBJ2-5	CSGWETQYF
TRBV20-1	TRBJ2-2	CSARTIGYTGELFF
TRBV7-9	TRBJ1-1	CASSFLNARDTEAFF
TRBV6-5	TRBJ1-3	CASSYSSHFSGNTIYF
TRBV28	TRBJ1-1	CASSAWTVMNTEAFF
TRBV7-8	TRBJ2-7	CASSTNSGMGIYDQYF
TRBV6-2/TRBV6-3	TRBJ2-6	CASSYSGSSPSGANVLTF
TRBV4-3	TRBJ2-2	CASSQDGGIAGGELFF
TRBV20-1	TRBJ2-7	CSARLSGSIFEQYF
TRBV28	TRBJ2-7	CASSPRHVGQYF
TRBV6-5	TRBJ1-3	CASTVRLGGNTIYF
TRBV7-2	TRBJ2-7	CASSPGAEQYF
TRBV7-2	TRBJ2-5	CASSLSGSPETQYF
TRBV12-3/TRBV12-4	TRBJ1-2	CASSFDSSGTGYTF
TRBV3-1	TRBJ2-2	CASSRGPIQVAANTGELFF
TRBV18	TRBJ2-7	CASSPTLTGGYEQYF
TRBV20-1	TRBJ2-5	CSAPLPGGETQYF
TRBV6-1	TRBJ2-7	CASRRTAVYEQYF
TRBV12-3/TRBV12-4	TRBJ1-1	CAISQYTEAFF
TRBV20-1	TRBJ2-6	CSARDGIVAGQISGANVLTF
TRBV5-1	TRBJ1-2	CASSYYLGQEEGYTF
TRBV20-1	TRBJ1-1	CSASRGTVTEAFF
TRBV10-1	TRBJ1-6	CAIPLGRGIFGSPLHF
TRBV30	TRBJ2-2	CAWSSAGELFF
TRBV7-8	TRBJ2-7	CASSLRGPGQGTYEQYF